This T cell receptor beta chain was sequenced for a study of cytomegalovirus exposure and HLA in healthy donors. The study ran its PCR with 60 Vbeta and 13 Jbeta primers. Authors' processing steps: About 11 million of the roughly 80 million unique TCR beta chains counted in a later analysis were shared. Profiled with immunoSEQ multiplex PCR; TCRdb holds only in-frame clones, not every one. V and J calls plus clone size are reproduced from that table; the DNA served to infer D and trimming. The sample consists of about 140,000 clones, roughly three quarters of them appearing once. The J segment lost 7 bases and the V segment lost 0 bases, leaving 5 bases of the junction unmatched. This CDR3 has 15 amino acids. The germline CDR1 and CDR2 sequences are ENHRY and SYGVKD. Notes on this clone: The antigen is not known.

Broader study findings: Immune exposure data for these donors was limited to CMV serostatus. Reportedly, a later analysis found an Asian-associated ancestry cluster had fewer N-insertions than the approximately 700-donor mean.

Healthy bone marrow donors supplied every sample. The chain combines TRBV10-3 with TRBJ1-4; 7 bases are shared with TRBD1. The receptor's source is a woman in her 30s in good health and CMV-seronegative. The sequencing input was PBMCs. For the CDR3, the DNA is TGTGCCATCAGTGAGTCGCAGGGGGATGGTGAAAAACTGTTTTTT. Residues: CAISESQGDGEKLFF.